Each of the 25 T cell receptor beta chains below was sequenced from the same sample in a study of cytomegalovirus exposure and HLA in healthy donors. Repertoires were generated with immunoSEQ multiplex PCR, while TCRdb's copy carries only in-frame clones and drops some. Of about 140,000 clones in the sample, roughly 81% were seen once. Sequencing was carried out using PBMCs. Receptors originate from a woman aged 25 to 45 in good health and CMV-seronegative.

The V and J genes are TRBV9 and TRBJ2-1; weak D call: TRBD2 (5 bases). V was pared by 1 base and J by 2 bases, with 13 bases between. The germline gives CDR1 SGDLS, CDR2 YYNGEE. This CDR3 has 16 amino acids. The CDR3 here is CASSVNTRVAYNEQFF. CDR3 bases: TGTGCCAGCAGCGTAAATACTAGGGTGGCCTACAATGAGCAGTTCTTC.

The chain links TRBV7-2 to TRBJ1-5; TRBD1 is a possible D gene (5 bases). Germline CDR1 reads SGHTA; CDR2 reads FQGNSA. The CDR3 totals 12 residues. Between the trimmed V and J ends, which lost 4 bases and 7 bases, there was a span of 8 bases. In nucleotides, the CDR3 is TGTGCCAGCAGCTGGGGGGACCAGCCCCAGCATTTT. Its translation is CASSWGDQPQHF.

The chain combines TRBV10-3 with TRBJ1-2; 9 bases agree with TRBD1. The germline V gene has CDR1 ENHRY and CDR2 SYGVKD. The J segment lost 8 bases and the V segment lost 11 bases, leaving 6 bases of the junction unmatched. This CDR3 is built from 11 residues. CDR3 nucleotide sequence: TGTGCCGCATCGGGGACAGGGGGCTACACCTTC. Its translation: CAASGTGGYTF.

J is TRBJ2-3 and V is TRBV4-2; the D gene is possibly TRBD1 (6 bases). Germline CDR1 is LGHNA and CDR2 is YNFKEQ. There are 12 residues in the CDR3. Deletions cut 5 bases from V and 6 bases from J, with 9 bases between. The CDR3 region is CASSGQRDTQYF. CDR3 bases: TGTGCCAGCAGCGGACAGAGGGATACGCAGTATTTT.

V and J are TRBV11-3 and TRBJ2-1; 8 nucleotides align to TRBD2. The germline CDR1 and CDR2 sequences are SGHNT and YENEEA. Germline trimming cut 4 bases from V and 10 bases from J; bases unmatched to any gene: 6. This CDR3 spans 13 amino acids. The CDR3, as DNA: TGTGCCAGCAGCTCCGGGAGGGGCGGGGAGCAGTTCTTC. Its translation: CASSSGRGGEQFF.

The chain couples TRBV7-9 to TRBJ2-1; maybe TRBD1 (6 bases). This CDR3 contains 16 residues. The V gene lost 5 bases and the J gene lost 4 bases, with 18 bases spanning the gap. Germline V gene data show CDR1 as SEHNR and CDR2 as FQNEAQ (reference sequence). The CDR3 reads CASSKTGVQGYNEQFF. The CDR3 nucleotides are TGTGCCAGCAGCAAAACAGGTGTACAGGGATACAATGAGCAGTTCTTC.

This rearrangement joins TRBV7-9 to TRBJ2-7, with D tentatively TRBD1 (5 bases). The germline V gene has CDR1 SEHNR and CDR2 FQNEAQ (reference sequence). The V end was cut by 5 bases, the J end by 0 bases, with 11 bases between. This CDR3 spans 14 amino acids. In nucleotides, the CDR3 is TGTGCCAGCAGCGACAGTTTTCGCTCCTACGAGCAGTACTTC. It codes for CASSDSFRSYEQYF. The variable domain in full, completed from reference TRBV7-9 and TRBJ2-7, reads DTGVSQNPRHKITKRGQNVTFRCDPISEHNRLYWYRQTLGQGPEFLTYFQNEAQLEKSRLLSDRFSAERPKGSFSTLEIQRTEQGDSAMYLCASSDSFRSYEQYFGPGTRLTVT.

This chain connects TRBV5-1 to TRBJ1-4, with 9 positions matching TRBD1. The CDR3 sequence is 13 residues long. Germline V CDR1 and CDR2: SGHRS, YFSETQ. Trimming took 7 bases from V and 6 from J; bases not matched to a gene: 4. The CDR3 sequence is CASSGQGYEKLFF. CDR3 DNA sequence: TGCGCCAGCTCTGGACAGGGGTATGAAAAACTGTTTTTT.

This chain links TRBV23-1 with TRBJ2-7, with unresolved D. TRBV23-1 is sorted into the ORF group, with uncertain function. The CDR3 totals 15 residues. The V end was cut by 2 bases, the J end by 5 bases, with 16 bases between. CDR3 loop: CASSQTTRMKDEQYF. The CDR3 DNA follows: TGCGCCAGCAGTCAAACCACCAGGATGAAGGACGAGCAGTACTTC.

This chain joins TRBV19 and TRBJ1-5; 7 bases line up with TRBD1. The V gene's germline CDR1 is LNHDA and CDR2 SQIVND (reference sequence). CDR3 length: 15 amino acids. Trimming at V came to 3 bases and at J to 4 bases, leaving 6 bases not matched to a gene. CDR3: CASSISGTANQPQHF. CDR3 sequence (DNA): TGTGCCAGTAGTATTTCGGGGACAGCTAATCAGCCCCAGCATTTT.

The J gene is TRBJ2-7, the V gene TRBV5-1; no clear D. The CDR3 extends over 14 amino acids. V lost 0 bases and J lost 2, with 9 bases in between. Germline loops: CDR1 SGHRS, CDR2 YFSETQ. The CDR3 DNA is TGCGCCAGCAGCTTGGGAACATATGCCTACGAGCAGTACTTC. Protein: CASSLGTYAYEQYF.

The CDR3 region is CASSIRGGSHNEKLFF. The DNA of the CDR3 is TGTGCCAGTAGTATCCGGGGGGGGAGCCATAATGAAAAACTGTTTTTT. This chain joins TRBV19 and TRBJ1-4; a weak D match, TRBD1 (5 bases). Trimming took off 3 bases at V and 4 bases at J, with 15 bases between the two ends. CDR1 LNHDA and CDR2 SQIVND come from the germline V gene (reference sequence). This CDR3 has 16 amino acids. Supplemented by reference TRBV19 and TRBJ1-4, the full variable domain reads DGGITQSPKYLFRKEGQNVTLSCEQNLNHDAMYWYRQDPGQGLRLIYYSQIVNDFQKGDIAEGYSVSREKKESFPLTVTSAQKNPTAFYLCASSIRGGSHNEKLFFGSGTQLSVL.

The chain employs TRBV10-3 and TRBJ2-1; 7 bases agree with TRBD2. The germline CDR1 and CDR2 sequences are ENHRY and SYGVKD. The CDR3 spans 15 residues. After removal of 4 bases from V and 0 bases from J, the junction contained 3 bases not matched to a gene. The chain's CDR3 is CAISALAFSYNEQFF. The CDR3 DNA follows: TGTGCCATCAGTGCACTAGCGTTCTCCTACAATGAGCAGTTCTTC.

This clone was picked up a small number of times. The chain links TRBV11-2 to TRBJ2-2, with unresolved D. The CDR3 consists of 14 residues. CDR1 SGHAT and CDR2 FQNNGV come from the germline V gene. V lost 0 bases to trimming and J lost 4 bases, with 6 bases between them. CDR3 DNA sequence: TGTGCCAGCAGCTTAGATCTCGTCACCGGGGAGCTGTTTTTT. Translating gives CASSLDLVTGELFF.

In DNA, the CDR3 is TGCGCCAGCAGACGACAGTTGATCCAAGAGACCCAGTACTTC. This sequence encodes CASRRQLIQETQYF. The chain combines TRBV5-1 with TRBJ2-5; D may be TRBD1 (5 bases). Germline V gene data show CDR1 as SGHRS and CDR2 as YFSETQ. Trimming pared 5 bases from V and 1 base from J, leaving 12 bases between. The CDR3 consists of 14 residues.

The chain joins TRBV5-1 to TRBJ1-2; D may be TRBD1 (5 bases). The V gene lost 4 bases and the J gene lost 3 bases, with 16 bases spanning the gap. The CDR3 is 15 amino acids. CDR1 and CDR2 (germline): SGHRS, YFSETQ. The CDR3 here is CASSTQYGGDYGYTF. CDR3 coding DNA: TGCGCCAGCAGCACACAGTACGGGGGGGACTATGGCTACACCTTC.

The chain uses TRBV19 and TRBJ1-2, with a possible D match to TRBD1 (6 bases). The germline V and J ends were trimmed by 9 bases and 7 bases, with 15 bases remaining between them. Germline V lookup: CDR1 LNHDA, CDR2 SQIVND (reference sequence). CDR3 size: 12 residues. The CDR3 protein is CASQTGFSGYTF. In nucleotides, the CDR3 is TGTGCCAGCCAAACAGGGTTCTCTGGCTACACCTTC.

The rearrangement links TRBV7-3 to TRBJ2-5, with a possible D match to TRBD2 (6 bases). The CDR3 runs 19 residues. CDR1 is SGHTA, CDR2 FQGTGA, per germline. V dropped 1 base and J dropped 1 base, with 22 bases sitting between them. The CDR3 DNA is TGTGCCAGCAGCTTAAAACGAAGGGATGCGCGGGACGGCCAAGAGACCCAGTACTTC. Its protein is CASSLKRRDARDGQETQYF.

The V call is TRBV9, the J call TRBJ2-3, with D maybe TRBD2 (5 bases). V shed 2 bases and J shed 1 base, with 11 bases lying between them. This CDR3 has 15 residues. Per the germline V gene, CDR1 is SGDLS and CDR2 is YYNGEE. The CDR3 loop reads CASSVLAEGTDTQYF. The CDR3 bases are TGTGCCAGCAGCGTTCTAGCAGAAGGCACAGATACGCAGTATTTT.

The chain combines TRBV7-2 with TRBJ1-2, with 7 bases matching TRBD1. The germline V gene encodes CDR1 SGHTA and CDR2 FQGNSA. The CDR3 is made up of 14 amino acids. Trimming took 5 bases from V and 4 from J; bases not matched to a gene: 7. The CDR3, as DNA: TGTGCCAGCAGCCCCCGAGGACAGGCCTATGGCTACACCTTC. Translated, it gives CASSPRGQAYGYTF.

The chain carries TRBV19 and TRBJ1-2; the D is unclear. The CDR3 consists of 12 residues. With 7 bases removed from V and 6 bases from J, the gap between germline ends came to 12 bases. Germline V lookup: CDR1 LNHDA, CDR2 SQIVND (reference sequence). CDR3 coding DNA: TGTGCCAGTACCTCCGTGGGCCATGGCTACACCTTC. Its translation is CASTSVGHGYTF.

The CDR3 DNA is TGTGCCAGCAGCTTAGGGCAGGGGAGTTCACCCCTCCACTTT. Its protein is CASSLGQGSSPLHF. The rearrangement uses TRBV7-8 and TRBJ1-6, with D possibly TRBD1 on 6 matching bases. Trimming cost V 1 base and J 9 bases, with 10 bases left between them. The CDR3 consists of 14 residues. Per germline, CDR1 SGHVS and CDR2 FQNEAQ.

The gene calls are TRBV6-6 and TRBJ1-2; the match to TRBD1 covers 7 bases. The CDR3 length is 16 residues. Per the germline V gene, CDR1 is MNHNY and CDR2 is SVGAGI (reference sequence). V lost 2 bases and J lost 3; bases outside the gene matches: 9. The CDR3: CASSYLGQEPHYGYTF. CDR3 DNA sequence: TGTGCCAGCAGTTACCTTGGACAGGAACCGCACTATGGCTACACCTTC.

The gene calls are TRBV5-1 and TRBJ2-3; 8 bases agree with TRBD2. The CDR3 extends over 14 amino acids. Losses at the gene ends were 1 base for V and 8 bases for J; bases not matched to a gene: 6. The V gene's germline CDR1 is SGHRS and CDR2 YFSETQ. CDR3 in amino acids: CASSLLRGESTQYF. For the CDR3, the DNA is TGCGCCAGCAGCTTGCTGCGGGGGGAGAGTACGCAGTATTTT.

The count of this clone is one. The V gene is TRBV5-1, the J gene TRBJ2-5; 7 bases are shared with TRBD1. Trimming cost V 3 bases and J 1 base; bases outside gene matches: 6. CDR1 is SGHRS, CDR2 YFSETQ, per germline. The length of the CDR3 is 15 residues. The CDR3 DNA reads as TGCGCCAGCAGCTCCAGCGAGGGGGCCCAAGAGACCCAGTACTTC. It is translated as CASSSSEGAQETQYF.